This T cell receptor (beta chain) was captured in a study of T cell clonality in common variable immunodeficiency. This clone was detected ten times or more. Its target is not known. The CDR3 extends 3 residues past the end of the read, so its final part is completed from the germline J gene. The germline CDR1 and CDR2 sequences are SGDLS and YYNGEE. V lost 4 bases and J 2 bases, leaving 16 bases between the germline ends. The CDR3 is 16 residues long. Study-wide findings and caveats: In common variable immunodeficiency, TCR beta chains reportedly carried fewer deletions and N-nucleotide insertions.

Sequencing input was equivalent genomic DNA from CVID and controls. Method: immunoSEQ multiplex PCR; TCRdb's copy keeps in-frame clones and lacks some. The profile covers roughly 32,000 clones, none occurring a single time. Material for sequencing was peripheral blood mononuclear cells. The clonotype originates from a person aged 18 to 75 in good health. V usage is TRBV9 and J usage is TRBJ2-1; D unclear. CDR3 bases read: TGTGCCAGCAGCTGGGCACTTTCTAACACCTACAATGAG. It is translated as CASSWALSNTYNE. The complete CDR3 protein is CASSWALSNTYNEQFF. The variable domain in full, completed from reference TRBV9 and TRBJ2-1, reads DSGVTQTPKHLITATGQRVTLRCSPRSGDLSVYWYQQSLDQGLQFLIQYYNGEERAKGNILERFSAQQFPDLHSELNLSSLELGDSALYFCASSWALSNTYNEQFFGPGTRLTVL.